These T cell receptor beta chains were read from a single sample in a study of OX40 agonist ivuxolimab in advanced cancers. Some clones are missing from TCRdb's copy, which holds only in-frame ones; the method was immunoSEQ multiplex PCR. The data hold 60,000 to 85,000 clones, with 85% to 90% observed a single time. The source was CD4+ or CD8+ T cells sorted from blood, collected in a trial of the OX40 agonist ivuxolimab. Receptors were obtained from an adult with an advanced solid tumor such as melanoma, head and neck, liver or kidney cancer. The CDR3 runs from the conserved cysteine through the conserved F or W. For some rows the clone size is stated as once, few or many, or as a class when expanded; others skip it.

j_call cdr3_length clone_size v_call cdr3_aa
TRBJ2-4 15 . TRBV2 CASRAGPAGGNIQYF
TRBJ2-5 16 . TRBV15 CATSTLGPGAQETQYF
TRBJ1-2 14 . TRBV2 CASSEQGADYGYTF
TRBJ1-2 15 . TRBV25-1 CASSELGTGGNGYTF
TRBJ1-4 14 . TRBV7-7 CASSVGGTNEKLFF
TRBJ2-3 14 . TRBV10-3 CAIRSEGGTDTQYF
TRBJ1-2 13 . TRBV27 CASRRGPNYGYTF
TRBJ2-1 14 . TRBV11-2 CASSSRGGYNEQFF
TRBJ1-1 13 . TRBV30 CAWSRGAYTEAFF
. 16 . TRBV15 CATSRGRTSGEGEQYF
TRBJ2-7 14 . TRBV5-1 CASSPRGSSYEQYF
TRBJ1-2 15 . TRBV6-6 CASRYDQGIGYGYTF
TRBJ2-5 18 . TRBV11-3 CASSLDRGTSGQLETQYF
TRBJ2-1 13 . TRBV6-1 CASSGGGGVEQFF
TRBJ2-3 14 . TRBV7-3 CASSSGLAGDTQYF
TRBJ1-2 11 . TRBV6-1 CASSDRNGYTF
TRBJ2-6 15 . TRBV19 CASTRRRAGANVLTF
TRBJ2-5 14 . TRBV28 CASRSTRDGQAQYF
TRBJ1-3 14 . TRBV7-9 CASSSTGAGNTIYF
TRBJ2-1 17 few TRBV7-9 CASSLGQGTSSYNEQFF